A selection of T cell receptor beta chains follows, all from one sample in a study of cytomegalovirus exposure and HLA in healthy donors. The assay was immunoSEQ multiplex PCR, and TCRdb's table has in-frame clones only and misses some. The repertoire holds roughly 140,000 clones, with around three quarters as singletons. Sequencing input: PBMCs. The receptors originated from a man between 40 and 49 years old in good health and CMV-seropositive. Each CDR3 is given with its conserved first and last residue. The D gene is left open where the match is weak. Clone size is given for some rows only: seen once, a few or many times, or a class if the clone is expanded.

V gene	clone size	D gene	J gene	CDR3 DNA	CDR3 protein
TRBV7-2	NA	NA	TRBJ1-5	TGTGCCAGCAGCTTAGGGGTCAGGGGATCCAATCAGCCCCAGCATTTT	CASSLGVRGSNQPQHF
TRBV29-1	few	NA	TRBJ2-5	TGCAGCGTTGAAGGTCAGGGTGGAGAGACCCAGTACTTC	CSVEGQGGETQYF
TRBV29-1	NA	NA	TRBJ1-4	TGCAGCGCCAGCAGGGGAGCTAATGAAAAACTGTTTTTT	CSASRGANEKLFF
TRBV7-7	NA	NA	TRBJ2-5	TGTGCTAGCAGCGGTCGGGTGGGGCCTCAAGAGACCCAGTACTTC	CASSGRVGPQETQYF
TRBV19	NA	TRBD1	TRBJ2-7	TGTGCCAGTAGTACAAGATGGAGGACAGGGACCTACGAGCAGTACTTC	CASSTRWRTGTYEQYF
TRBV23-1	NA	TRBD2	TRBJ2-3	TGCGCCAGCAGTCACGGGACTAGCGGGAGAAAGGCAGATACGCAGTATTTT	CASSHGTSGRKADTQYF
TRBV6-6	NA	NA	TRBJ1-4	TGTGCCAGCAGAGGCGGGTGGGATGAAAAACTGTTTTTT	CASRGGWDEKLFF
TRBV10-3	NA	TRBD1	TRBJ2-3	TGTGCCACTTCCAGGACAGGATACACAGATACGCAGTATTTT	CATSRTGYTDTQYF
TRBV28	few	NA	TRBJ1-5	TGTGCCAGCAGCCATAATCAGCCCCAGCATTTT	CASSHNQPQHF
TRBV19	NA	NA	TRBJ2-7	TGTGCCAGTACAGGGGACACCGCCTACGAGCAGTACTTC	CASTGDTAYEQYF
TRBV7-9	NA	NA	TRBJ2-1	TGTGCCAGCAGCTCCGTTGATCGGGACTCCTACAATGAGCAGTTCTTC	CASSSVDRDSYNEQFF
TRBV21-1	NA	NA	TRBJ1-5	TGTGCCAGCAGAAGGCCAGGGGGAAATGGAAGACAGCCCCAGCATTTT	CASRRPGGNGRQPQHF
TRBV28	NA	NA	TRBJ2-1	TGTGCCAGCAGAGAGGGTTCCCTCTACAATGAGCAGTTCTTC	CASREGSLYNEQFF
TRBV2	NA	TRBD2	TRBJ2-5	TGTGCCAGCAGAGGGACTAGCGGGGCCCAAGAGACCCAGTACTTC	CASRGTSGAQETQYF
TRBV27	once	NA	TRBJ2-7	TGTGCCAGCAGTCTAGGCCGAGGACAAACCTCGCAGTACTTC	CASSLGRGQTSQYF
TRBV29-1	NA	TRBD2	TRBJ2-1	TGCAGCGTTGAGGAACTAGCGGGATCAAGGGAGCAGTTCTTC	CSVEELAGSREQFF
TRBV7-2	NA	TRBD1	TRBJ1-5	TGTGCCAGCAGCCGCAGCCCTGGGACAGTCCCCCAGCATTTT	CASSRSPGTVPQHF
TRBV19	NA	NA	TRBJ1-5	TGTGCCAGTACGGATGCCCCGGGACAGCCCCAGCATTTT	CASTDAPGQPQHF
TRBV2	NA	TRBD1	TRBJ2-3	TGTGCCAGCAGTGAAGTTGGACAGGGGAGAACAGATACGCAGTATTTT	CASSEVGQGRTDTQYF
TRBV6-1	NA	TRBD1	TRBJ1-5	TGTGCCAGCAGTGAAGACAGGGGGAACAATCAGCCCCAGCATTTT	CASSEDRGNNQPQHF
TRBV18	few	NA	TRBJ1-3	TGTGCCAGCTCACCACAGCTAGGCCTCTCTGGAAACACCATATATTTT	CASSPQLGLSGNTIYF
TRBV7-9	few	TRBD1	TRBJ1-1	TGTGCCAGCAGCTTTGGATCAGGGGGCGATGAAGCTTTCTTT	CASSFGSGGDEAFF
TRBV5-1	NA	NA	TRBJ1-2	TGCGCCAGCAGCCCGGGACAACGCTATGGCTACACCTTC	CASSPGQRYGYTF
TRBV5-1	NA	TRBD1	TRBJ1-1	TGCGCCAGCAGCTGGCCGACAGGGGGAAACACTGAAGCTTTCTTT	CASSWPTGGNTEAFF
TRBV6-5	NA	TRBD1	TRBJ1-2	TGTGCCAGCAGCCTAGGAGGGACAGGGTCGCGTGGCTACACCTTC	CASSLGGTGSRGYTF
TRBV6-5	NA	NA	TRBJ1-2	TGTGCCAGCAACGGGCGTGGCAGGGACTATGGCTACACCTTC	CASNGRGRDYGYTF
TRBV5-8	NA	TRBD1	TRBJ1-4	TGTGCCAGCAGCTCCACAGGGGCAACTAATGAAAAACTGTTTTTT	CASSSTGATNEKLFF
TRBV4-2	NA	TRBD2	TRBJ2-7	TGTGCCAGCAGCCAAGATCGAATAGCGGGAGGGGCCTCCTACGAGCAGTACTTC	CASSQDRIAGGASYEQYF
TRBV13	once	NA	TRBJ2-2	TGTGCCAGCAGCTTAGCCAGGGCATCGGGGGAGCTGTTTTTT	CASSLARASGELFF
TRBV27	NA	NA	TRBJ1-1	TGTGCCAGCAGTCTCAACAGGAACACTGAAGCTTTCTTT	CASSLNRNTEAFF
TRBV28	NA	NA	TRBJ1-6	TGTGCCAGCACCCCCCGGGGGGCGGTAACCGGTTCACCCCTCCACTTT	CASTPRGAVTGSPLHF
TRBV9	once	NA	TRBJ2-3	TGTGCCAGCAGCGTAGGGACTCACACAGATACGCAGTATTTT	CASSVGTHTDTQYF
TRBV30	NA	NA	TRBJ2-7	TGTGCCTACTCCCGAGCCGTCAAGAGGGACTACGAGCAGTACTTC	CAYSRAVKRDYEQYF
TRBV11-3	NA	TRBD1	TRBJ1-4	TGTGCCAGCAGCTCCAGGGGGCAGCGGGAAAAACTGTTTTTT	CASSSRGQREKLFF
TRBV9	NA	NA	TRBJ1-3	TGTGCCAGCAGCGTCCGCGACTCTGGAAACACCATATATTTT	CASSVRDSGNTIYF
TRBV19	NA	NA	TRBJ1-5	TGTGCCAGTAGCCTAAAAAAGGTCAGGGGATTGGAGCCCCAGCATTTT	CASSLKKVRGLEPQHF
TRBV5-4	NA	TRBD2	TRBJ2-2	TGTGCCAGCAGCCCGCGGGGGGGGAACACCGGGGAGCTGTTTTTT	CASSPRGGNTGELFF
TRBV11-2	few	NA	TRBJ2-5	TGTGCCAGCAGGTCGGTGTACCAAGAGACCCAGTACTTC	CASRSVYQETQYF
TRBV6-1	NA	NA	TRBJ1-2	TGTGCCAGCAATTCGGTGCCCCTTAGCTATGGCTACACCTTC	CASNSVPLSYGYTF
TRBV6-1	NA	TRBD1	TRBJ1-2	TGTGCCTGCAGGAGGGACAGTCCCCTCTATGGCTACACCTTC	CACRRDSPLYGYTF
TRBV5-3	NA	NA	TRBJ1-5	TGTGCCAGAAACACCAGGGCGTTTCAGCCCCAGCATTTT	CARNTRAFQPQHF
TRBV2	NA	TRBD1	TRBJ1-1	TGTGCCAGCAGTGCGAACAGGGGGCGGACTGAAGCTTTCTTT	CASSANRGRTEAFF
TRBV6-6	NA	TRBD1	TRBJ2-1	TGTGCCAGCAGAACCGTGAGGACAGGTTCCTACAATGAGCAGTTCTTC	CASRTVRTGSYNEQFF
TRBV30	NA	NA	TRBJ2-2	TGTGCCTGGAAAAAAGCGGAACTAAACACCGGGGAGCTGTTTTTT	CAWKKAELNTGELFF
TRBV4-3	NA	NA	TRBJ2-2	TGCGCCAGCAGCCAAGATGGCGGCTACCCCACCGGGGAGCTGTTTTTT	CASSQDGGYPTGELFF
TRBV6-5	NA	TRBD1	TRBJ1-5	TGTGCCAGCGGGTTTCGGACAGGGGATCAGCCCCAGCATTTT	CASGFRTGDQPQHF
TRBV5-1	NA	NA	TRBJ2-5	TGCGCCAGCAGCTTGGGTTTTGGTGGCGGGGAGACCCAGTACTTC	CASSLGFGGGETQYF
TRBV7-6	NA	TRBD2	TRBJ2-7	TGTGCCAGCAGCCCCGGGACTAGCTGGTACGAGCAGTACTTC	CASSPGTSWYEQYF
TRBV28	NA	NA	TRBJ1-1	TGTGCCAGCAGTTTACGCCAGACAGGGAACACTGAAGCTTTCTTT	CASSLRQTGNTEAFF
TRBV5-1	NA	NA	TRBJ1-4	TGCGCCAGCAGCCACCGGGGTGCAACTAATGAAAAACTGTTTTTT	CASSHRGATNEKLFF
TRBV5-4	few	TRBD2	TRBJ2-3	TGTGCCAGCAGCTTGTTTAGCGGGGGGAGCACAGATACGCAGTATTTT	CASSLFSGGSTDTQYF
TRBV7-9	NA	TRBD1	TRBJ2-7	TGTGCCAGCAGCTTTGGACAGGGGGCAAACGAGCAGTACTTC	CASSFGQGANEQYF
TRBV30	NA	NA	TRBJ1-2	TGTGCCTGGGTAAAGGAGGGTACGCGTGGCTACACCTTC	CAWVKEGTRGYTF
TRBV4-3	NA	TRBD1	TRBJ1-5	TGCGCCAGCAGCCAATCCAGCCCGCGGCAGGGGGGAAATCAGCCCCAGCATTTT	CASSQSSPRQGGNQPQHF
TRBV27	few	NA	TRBJ2-7	TGTGCCAGCAGTGCAGGGACCTACGAGCAGTACTTC	CASSAGTYEQYF
TRBV29-1	NA	TRBD1	TRBJ1-2	TGCAGCGTTGAGCTTTTCTGGCAGGGGGCGCGTATTAGCTATGGCTACACCTTC	CSVELFWQGARISYGYTF
TRBV5-1	once	TRBD1	TRBJ1-1	TGCGCCAGCAGCTTGACAGGGGGCACTGAAGCTTTCTTT	CASSLTGGTEAFF
TRBV5-1	few	TRBD1	TRBJ1-2	TGCGCCAGCACCGGGGACAGGGGCGGCTACACCTTC	CASTGDRGGYTF
TRBV6-6	NA	TRBD1	TRBJ2-1	TGTGCCAGCACCCAAGAGGGACAGGGGTTCAATGAGCAGTTCTTC	CASTQEGQGFNEQFF